The present TCR beta chain was sequenced within a study of blood T cell repertoires in COVID-19 (TCRdb year 2020). Regarding the complete study: Samples covering the acute and convalescent phases of COVID-19 were provided by collaborators in the United States, Italy and Spain. The prospective study material was composed of cDNA or gDNA derived from T cells, B-cell-depleted T cells, or PBMCs. Deeply sampled blood TCRbeta repertoires from subjects exposed to, actively infected with, or recovered from COVID-19 were included in the dataset. A freely available public database, intended as a resource for researchers studying the immune response to SARS-CoV-2, is where the repertoires were released. Samples were obtained from the ongoing ImmuneRACE study (first 160 participants) and from 950 to 1,500 subjects provided by 6 global collaborators. Sample metadata almost always included a de-identified subject ID, COVID-19 status, age in years and sex. HLA class I and class II types, where available, came from metadata supplied by the sample provider rather than from assay-based typing. Overall results and qualifications from the work: How much clinical and demographic metadata was included differed by source and by participant, and the metadata was provided uncurated.

According to the germline V gene, CDR1 reads SNHLY and CDR2 reads FYNNEI. Trimming removed 7 bases from V and 5 bases from J; the gene matches leave 4 bases unexplained. Reading from cysteine to phenylalanine, the CDR3 counts 13 amino acids. Just the 39-base CDR3 DNA is kept, in frame starting at base 1. A note on this clone: Its antigen remains undetermined. Base qualities were left out, and no much larger clone turns up one base away.

TCRbeta CDR3 regions were amplified from genomic DNA using the immunoSEQ Assay, a bias-controlled multiplex PCR. In the source study's methods: The number of nucleated cells in each sample was estimated by amplification of reference gene primers within the assay. Sequence reads were collapsed and filtered to measure the absolute abundance of every unique TCRbeta CDR3 rearrangement. For each sample, productive Simpson clonality was calculated as the square root of Simpson's diversity index across productive rearrangements. TCRdb holds this immuneACCESS table with in-frame rearrangements only. Some clones are missing; in checked studies, unresolved V genes explain under half, and the rest has no known cause. Clone size and the V and J calls come from that table; the DNA yielded D and trimming. Across this sample there are 40,000 to 65,000 clones, with around 83% seen only once. The ten largest clones represent roughly 12% of the sample.

Each collaborating institution followed its own protocols to collect whole blood in K2EDTA tubes. Collaborator samples were shipped for TCRbeta analysis as frozen whole blood, isolated PBMCs, or DNA extracted from either sample type. The chain uses TRBV2 and TRBJ2-5; TRBD1 fits 10 bases in the junction. Sequenced sample: peripheral blood. The origin of this receptor is a man in his 70s with active COVID-19. The CDR3 sequence is CASKGQGGETQYF. DNA sequence: TGTGCCAGCAAAGGACAGGGGGGGGAGACCCAGTACTTC. The full variable domain, with segments outside the CDR3 supplied by the reference TRBV2 and TRBJ2-5 proteins, appears as EPEVTQTPSHQVTQMGQEVILRCVPISNHLYFYWYRQILGQKVEFLVSFYNNEISEKSEIFDDQFSVERPDGSNFTLKIRSTKLEDSAMYFCASKGQGGETQYFGPGTRLLVL.